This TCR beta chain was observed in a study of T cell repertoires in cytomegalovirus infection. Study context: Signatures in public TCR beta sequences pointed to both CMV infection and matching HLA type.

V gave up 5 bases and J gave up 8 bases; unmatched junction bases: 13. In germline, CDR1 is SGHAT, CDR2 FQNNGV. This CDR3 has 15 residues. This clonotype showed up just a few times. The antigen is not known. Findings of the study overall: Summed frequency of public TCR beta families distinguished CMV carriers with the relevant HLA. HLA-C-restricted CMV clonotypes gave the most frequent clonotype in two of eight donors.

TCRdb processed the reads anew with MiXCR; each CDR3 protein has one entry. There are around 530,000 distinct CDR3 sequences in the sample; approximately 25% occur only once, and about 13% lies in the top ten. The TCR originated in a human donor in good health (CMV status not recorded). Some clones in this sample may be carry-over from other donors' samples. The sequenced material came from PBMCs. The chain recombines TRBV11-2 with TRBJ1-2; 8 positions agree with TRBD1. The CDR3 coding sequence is TGTGCCAGCAGCCCGCAACCGGGACAGGTGGGAGGCTACACCTTC. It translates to CASSPQPGQVGGYTF.